This T cell receptor (beta chain) appears in the sequencing data of a study of identifying expanded T cells in peripheral blood. Broader study findings: Differentially abundant clones: about 1.1 between replicates, about 16 at around 14 days, 18 to 20 at four. Variance in clone template counts between approximately 2-week samples significantly increased with total template count across all healthy donors.

Libraries were prepared by immunoSEQ multiplex PCR; TCRdb keeps only in-frame clonotypes and omits some of them. Counted here are approximately 100,000 clones, roughly 90% occurring once; the ten biggest clones make up roughly 15%. Collection occurred without any documented infections or immune events in donors. From germline, CDR1 is LGHNA and CDR2 YSLEER. This CDR3 comprises 14 residues. Worth noting for this clone: The antigen remains unidentified. Germline and junction disagree at one end, which may indicate a read error. The same CDR3 also results from other DNA sequences found in this sample.

Sequencing was performed on blood. The clonotype was recovered from a person between 18 and 75 years old in good health. The chain is built from TRBV4-3 and TRBJ1-6; D is undetermined. In DNA form, the CDR3 reads TGCGCTAGCAGCCAAGATGAGTTCGGATCACCCCTCCACTTT. It specifies CASSQDEFGSPLHF.